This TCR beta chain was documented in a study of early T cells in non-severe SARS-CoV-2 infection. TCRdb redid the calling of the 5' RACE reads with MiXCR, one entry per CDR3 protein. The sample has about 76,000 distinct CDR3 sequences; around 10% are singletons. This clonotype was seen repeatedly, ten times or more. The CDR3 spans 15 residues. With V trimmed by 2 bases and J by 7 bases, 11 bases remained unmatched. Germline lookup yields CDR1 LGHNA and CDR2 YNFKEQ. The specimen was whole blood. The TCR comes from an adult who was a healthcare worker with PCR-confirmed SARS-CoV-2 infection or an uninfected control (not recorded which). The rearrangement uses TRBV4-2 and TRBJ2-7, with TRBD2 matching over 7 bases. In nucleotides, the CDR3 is TGTGCCAGCAGCCAAATGCCAGCGGGGCCGGGTGAGCAGTACTTC. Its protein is CASSQMPAGPGEQYF.